One and the same sample provided the 2 T cell receptor beta chains below, sequenced in a study of CD8 T cells in ankylosing spondylitis. TCRdb used MiXCR to reprocess the 5' RACE reads, holding one entry per CDR3 protein. This repertoire shows roughly 35,000 distinct CDR3 sequences, around 15% found once; its top ten account for under 35%. The sequenced sample was synovial fluid, either unsorted or a sorted T cell fraction (not recorded which). These receptors all come from a male donor with ankylosing spondylitis.

The chain employs TRBV9 and TRBJ2-3; 8 nucleotides align to TRBD2. CDR3 length equals 14 residues. Germline V lookup: CDR1 SGDLS, CDR2 YYNGEE. With 4 bases clipped from V and 1 base from J, the junction kept 2 bases outside the gene matches. CDR3: CASSPGGRTDTQYF. DNA for the CDR3: TGTGCCAGCAGCCCGGGGGGGCGCACAGATACGCAGTATTTT. The variable domain in full, completed from reference TRBV9 and TRBJ2-3, reads DSGVTQTPKHLITATGQRVTLRCSPRSGDLSVYWYQQSLDQGLQFLIQYYNGEERAKGNILERFSAQQFPDLHSELNLSSLELGDSALYFCASSPGGRTDTQYFGPGTRLTVL.

The J gene is TRBJ2-1, the V gene TRBV27; D is perhaps TRBD1 or TRBD2 (7 bases each). Germline V gene sequence: CDR1 MNHEY, CDR2 SMNVEV (reference sequence). The CDR3 runs 16 residues. V lost 2 bases to trimming and J lost 3 bases, with 14 bases between them. CDR3 amino acids: CASSLRGRELYNEQFF. Here the CDR3 DNA reads TGTGCCAGCAGTTTAAGGGGGCGGGAGCTCTACAATGAGCAGTTCTTC.